This is a list of T cell receptor beta chains from one sample in a study of blood T cell repertoires in COVID-19. Sequencing was performed with immunoSEQ multiplex PCR; in TCRdb, only in-frame clones are kept and a portion is missing. Here the sample spans over 100,000 clones, roughly 84% being singletons. The material sequenced was peripheral blood. These TCRs come from a woman between 65 and 79 years old with acute or convalescent COVID-19. Both conserved end residues are part of each CDR3. A D gene is named only where the DNA matches it firmly. Only part of the rows carry a size: once, few, many, or a class if the clone is expanded.

j_call clone_size d_call v_call cdr3_aa cdr3_nt
TRBJ2-2 few TRBD2 TRBV3-1/TRBV3-2 CASSLPLAGEGGELFF TGTGCCAGCAGCCTCCCTTTAGCGGGAGAGGGCGGGGAGCTGTTTTTT
TRBJ1-3 . TRBD1 TRBV4-1 CASSQDLFDRVTIYF TGCGCCAGCAGCCAAGATCTCTTCGACAGGGTCACCATATATTTT
TRBJ2-4 . . TRBV5-1 CASSPDFNIQYF TGCGCCAGCAGCCCGGACTTTAACATTCAGTACTTC
TRBJ2-7 once . TRBV23-1 CASSPLGWRPRRYEQYF TGCGCCAGCAGTCCCCTTGGGTGGCGTCCCCGGAGGTACGAGCAGTACTTC
TRBJ2-1 . . TRBV6-5 CASSYGTADNEQFF TGTGCCAGCAGTTACGGGACTGCCGACAATGAGCAGTTCTTC
TRBJ2-2 once TRBD2 TRBV5-1 CASSLGTSGVLTGELFF TGCGCCAGCAGCTTGGGGACTAGCGGGGTTCTCACCGGGGAGCTGTTTTTT
TRBJ1-6 . . TRBV5-1 CASSLEGESPLHF TGCGCCAGCAGCTTGGAAGGGGAATCACCCCTCCACTTT
TRBJ1-1 . . TRBV10-1 CASGSWTGGRRNTEAFF TGCGCCAGCGGATCCTGGACTGGAGGACGGAGGAACACTGAAGCTTTCTTT
TRBJ2-2 . TRBD1 TRBV2 CASTPDRGQGGELFF TGTGCCAGCACCCCCGACAGGGGGCAGGGCGGGGAGCTGTTTTTT
TRBJ1-1 . . TRBV19 CASSIDWTANTEAFF TGTGCCAGTAGTATAGATTGGACAGCAAACACTGAAGCTTTCTTT
TRBJ2-2 . TRBD2 TRBV4-2 CASSQDPAGAGGTGELLF TGTGCCAGCAGCCAAGATCCAGCGGGAGCCGGCGGCACCGGGGAGCTGCTTTTT
TRBJ1-2 . . TRBV6-6 CASSYPGAMDGYTF TGTGCCAGCAGTTACCCTGGGGCCATGGATGGCTACACCTTC
TRBJ1-2 . TRBD1 TRBV18 CASSPMSRTGGCGYTF TGTGCCAGCTCACCAATGAGCCGTACAGGGGGCTGTGGCTACACCTTC
TRBJ1-2 . . TRBV19 CASSTATPNYGYTF TGTGCCAGTAGTACAGCGACGCCTAACTATGGCTACACCTTC
TRBJ1-4 . TRBD1 TRBV29-1 CSAGDRGEKLFF TGCAGCGCTGGGGACAGGGGGGAAAAACTGTTTTTT